This TCR beta chain was sequenced during a study of T cells after yellow fever vaccination. Study results and caveats: Only a minor proportion of clonotypes was detected across both CD4 and CD8 compartments. The booster response re-showed most primary clones: over 95% CD4, about 89% CD8.

Many counts were recorded for this clonotype. Its antigen is not known. Losses at the gene ends were 6 bases for V and 8 bases for J; bases not matched to a gene: 6. The CDR3 extends over 13 amino acids. CDR1 is PRHDT and CDR2 is FYEKMQ in the germline V gene (reference sequence). TCR cDNA, made by 5'RACE template switching, carried an added universal primer site and UMIs. Using its own MiXCR run on the 5' RACE reads, TCRdb lists one record per CDR3 protein. The sample records about 73,000 distinct CDR3 sequences, roughly 7.4% being singletons. The starting material was CD8+ T cells sorted from PBMCs, obtained on the day of the yellow fever booster vaccination. The chain couples TRBV13 to TRBJ2-1; 8 bases line up with TRBD2. This TCR was sampled from a man aged 25 to 40 who received the YFV17D yellow fever vaccine. This chain's CDR3 is CASRLAEGDEQFF. The CDR3 bases are TGTGCCAGCAGACTAGCGGAGGGGGATGAGCAGTTCTTC.